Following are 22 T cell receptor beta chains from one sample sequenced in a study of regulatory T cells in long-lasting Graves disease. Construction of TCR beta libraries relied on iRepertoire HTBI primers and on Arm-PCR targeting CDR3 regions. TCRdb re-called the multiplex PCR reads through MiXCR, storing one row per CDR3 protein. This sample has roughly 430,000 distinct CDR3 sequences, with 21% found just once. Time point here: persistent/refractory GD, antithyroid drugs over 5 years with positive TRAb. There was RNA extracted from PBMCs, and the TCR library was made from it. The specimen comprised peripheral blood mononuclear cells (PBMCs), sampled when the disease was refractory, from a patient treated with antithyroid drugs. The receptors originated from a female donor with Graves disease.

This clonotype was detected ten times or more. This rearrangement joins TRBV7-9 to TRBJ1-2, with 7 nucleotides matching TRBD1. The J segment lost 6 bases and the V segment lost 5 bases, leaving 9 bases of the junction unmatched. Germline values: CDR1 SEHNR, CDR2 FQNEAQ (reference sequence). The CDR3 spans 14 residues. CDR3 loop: CASSTRTGWNGYTF. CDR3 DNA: TGTGCCAGCAGCACCAGGACAGGTTGGAATGGCTACACCTTC.

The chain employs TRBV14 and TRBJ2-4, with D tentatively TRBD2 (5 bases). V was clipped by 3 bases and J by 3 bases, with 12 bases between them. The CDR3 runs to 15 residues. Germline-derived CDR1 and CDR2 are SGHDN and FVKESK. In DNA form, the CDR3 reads TGTGCCAGCAGCCACTCACACGGGGACAAAAACATTCAGTACTTC. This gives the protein CASSHSHGDKNIQYF.

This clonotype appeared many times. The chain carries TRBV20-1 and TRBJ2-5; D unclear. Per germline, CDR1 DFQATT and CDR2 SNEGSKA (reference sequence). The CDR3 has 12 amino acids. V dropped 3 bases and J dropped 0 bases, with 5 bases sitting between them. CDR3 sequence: CSAREYQETQYF. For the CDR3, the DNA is TGCAGTGCTAGGGAGTACCAAGAGACCCAGTACTTC.

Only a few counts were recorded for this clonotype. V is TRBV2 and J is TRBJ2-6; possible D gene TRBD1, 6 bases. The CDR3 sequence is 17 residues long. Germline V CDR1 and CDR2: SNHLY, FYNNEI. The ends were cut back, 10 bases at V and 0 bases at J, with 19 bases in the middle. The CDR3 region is CANKPGHTASGANVLTF. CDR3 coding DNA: TGTGCCAATAAACCGGGACACACAGCCTCTGGGGCCAACGTCCTGACTTTC.

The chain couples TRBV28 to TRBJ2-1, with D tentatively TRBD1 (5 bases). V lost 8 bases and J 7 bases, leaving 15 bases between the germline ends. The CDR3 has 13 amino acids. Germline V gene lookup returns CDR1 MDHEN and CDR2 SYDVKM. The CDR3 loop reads CASGTQGWNEQFF. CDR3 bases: TGTGCCAGCGGTACGCAGGGCTGGAATGAGCAGTTCTTC.

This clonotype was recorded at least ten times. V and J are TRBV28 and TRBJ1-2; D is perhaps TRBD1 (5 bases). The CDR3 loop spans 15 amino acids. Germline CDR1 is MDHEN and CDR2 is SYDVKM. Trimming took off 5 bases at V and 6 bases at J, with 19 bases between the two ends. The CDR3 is CASSRTGAQVDGYTF. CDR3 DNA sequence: TGTGCCAGCAGTCGAACCGGGGCCCAAGTAGATGGCTACACCTTC.

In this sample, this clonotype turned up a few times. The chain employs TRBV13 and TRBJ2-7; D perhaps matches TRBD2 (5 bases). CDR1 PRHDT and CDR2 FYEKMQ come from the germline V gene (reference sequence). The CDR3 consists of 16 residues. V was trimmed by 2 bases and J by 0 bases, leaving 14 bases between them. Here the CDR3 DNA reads TGTGCCAGCAGCTTAACCGGGGTGAGGGCCTCCTACGAGCAGTACTTC. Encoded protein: CASSLTGVRASYEQYF. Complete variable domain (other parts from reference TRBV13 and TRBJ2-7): AAGVIQSPRHLIKEKRETATLKCYPIPRHDTVYWYQQGPGQDPQFLISFYEKMQSDKGSIPDRFSAQQFSDYHSELNMSSLELGDSALYFCASSLTGVRASYEQYFGPGTRLTVT.

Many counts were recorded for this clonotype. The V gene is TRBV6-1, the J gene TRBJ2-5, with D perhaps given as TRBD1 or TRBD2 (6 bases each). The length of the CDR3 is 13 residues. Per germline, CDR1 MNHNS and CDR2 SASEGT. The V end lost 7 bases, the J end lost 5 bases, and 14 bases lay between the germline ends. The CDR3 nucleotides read TGTGCCAGCAAGGATGGGGGGCTGGAGACCCAGTACTTC. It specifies CASKDGGLETQYF.

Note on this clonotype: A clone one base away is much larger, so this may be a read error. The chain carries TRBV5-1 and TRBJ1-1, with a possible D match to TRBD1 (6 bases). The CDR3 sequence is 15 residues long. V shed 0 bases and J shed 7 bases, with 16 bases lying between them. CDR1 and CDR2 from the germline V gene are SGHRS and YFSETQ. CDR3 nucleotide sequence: TGCGCCAGCAGCTTGGTCTTCGGGACACAATATGAAGCTTTCTTT. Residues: CASSLVFGTQYEAFF. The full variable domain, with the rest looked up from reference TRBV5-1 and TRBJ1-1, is KAGVTQTPRYLIKTRGQQVTLSCSPISGHRSVSWYQQTPGQGLQFLFEYFSETQRNKGNFPGRFSGRQFSNSRSEMNVSTLELGDSALYLCASSLVFGTQYEAFFGQGTRLTVV.

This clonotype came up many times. The CDR3 sequence is CASKTGSNTEAFF. DNA for the CDR3: TGTGCCAGCAAAACGGGATCGAACACTGAAGCTTTCTTT. This rearrangement joins TRBV27 to TRBJ1-1; no firm D call. This CDR3 spans 13 amino acids. Trimming pared 7 bases from V and 1 base from J, leaving 10 bases between. Germline V CDR1 and CDR2: MNHEY, SMNVEV (reference sequence).

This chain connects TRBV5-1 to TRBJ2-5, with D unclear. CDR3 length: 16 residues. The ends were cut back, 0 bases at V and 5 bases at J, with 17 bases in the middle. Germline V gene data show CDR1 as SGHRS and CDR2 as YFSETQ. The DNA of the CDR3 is TGCGCCAGCAGCTTGGGAGTGGTAGCAGAAGTCGAGACCCAGTACTTC. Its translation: CASSLGVVAEVETQYF.

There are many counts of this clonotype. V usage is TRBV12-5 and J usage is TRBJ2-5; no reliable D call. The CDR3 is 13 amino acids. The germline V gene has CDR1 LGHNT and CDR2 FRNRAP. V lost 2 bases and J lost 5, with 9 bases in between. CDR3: CASGLNFGETQYF. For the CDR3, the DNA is TGTGCTAGTGGTTTGAATTTCGGGGAGACCCAGTACTTC.

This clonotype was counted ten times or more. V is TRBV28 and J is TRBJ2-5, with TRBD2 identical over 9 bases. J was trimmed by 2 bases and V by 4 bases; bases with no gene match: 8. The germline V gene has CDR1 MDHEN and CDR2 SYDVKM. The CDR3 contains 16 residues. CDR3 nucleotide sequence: TGTGCCAGCAGTTCCCTTAGCGGGAGTCAACAAGAGACCCAGTACTTC. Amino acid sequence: CASSSLSGSQQETQYF.

CDR3 loop: CASSPVDRTSNQPQHF. As DNA, the CDR3 is TGTGCCAGTAGCCCCGTGGACAGGACTAGCAATCAGCCCCAGCATTTT. The rearrangement links TRBV19 to TRBJ1-5, with 7 bases that match TRBD1. The CDR3 is 16 amino acids. Unmatched junction bases numbered 8, after V lost 6 bases and J lost 0 bases. CDR1 and CDR2 (germline): LNHDA, SQIVND (reference sequence).

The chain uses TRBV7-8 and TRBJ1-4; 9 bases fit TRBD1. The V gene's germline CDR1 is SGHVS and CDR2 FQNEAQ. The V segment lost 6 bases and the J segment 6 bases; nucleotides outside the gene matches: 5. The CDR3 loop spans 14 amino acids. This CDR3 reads CASSNGQGYEKLFF. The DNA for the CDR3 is TGTGCCAGCAGTAATGGACAGGGGTATGAAAAACTGTTTTTT.

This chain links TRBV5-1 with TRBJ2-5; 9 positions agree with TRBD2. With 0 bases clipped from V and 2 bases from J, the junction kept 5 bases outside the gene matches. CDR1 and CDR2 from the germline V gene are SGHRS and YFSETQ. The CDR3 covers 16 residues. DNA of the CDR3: TGCGCCAGCAGCTTGGGCCCAGCGGGAGGACAAGAGACCCAGTACTTC. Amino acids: CASSLGPAGGQETQYF.

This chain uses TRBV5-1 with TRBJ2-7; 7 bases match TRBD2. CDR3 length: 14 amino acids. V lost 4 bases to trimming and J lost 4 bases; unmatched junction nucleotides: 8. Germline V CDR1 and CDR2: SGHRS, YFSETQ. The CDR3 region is CASSRLQRDYEQYF. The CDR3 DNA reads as TGCGCCAGCAGCCGACTTCAGCGGGATTACGAGCAGTACTTC.

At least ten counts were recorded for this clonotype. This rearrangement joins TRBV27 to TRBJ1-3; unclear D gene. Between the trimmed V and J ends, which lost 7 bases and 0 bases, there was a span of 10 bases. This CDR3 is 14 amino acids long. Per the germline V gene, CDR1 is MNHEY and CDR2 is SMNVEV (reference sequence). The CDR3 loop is CASTAARSGNTIYF. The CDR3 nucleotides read TGTGCCAGCACTGCGGCCCGCTCTGGAAACACCATATATTTT.

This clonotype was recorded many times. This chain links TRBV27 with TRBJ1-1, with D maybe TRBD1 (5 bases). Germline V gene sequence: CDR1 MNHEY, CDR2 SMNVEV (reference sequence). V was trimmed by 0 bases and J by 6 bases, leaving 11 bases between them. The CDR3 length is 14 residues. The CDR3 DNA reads TGTGCCAGCAGTTTATCGATTAGGGGAGCTGAAGCTTTCTTT. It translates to CASSLSIRGAEAFF.

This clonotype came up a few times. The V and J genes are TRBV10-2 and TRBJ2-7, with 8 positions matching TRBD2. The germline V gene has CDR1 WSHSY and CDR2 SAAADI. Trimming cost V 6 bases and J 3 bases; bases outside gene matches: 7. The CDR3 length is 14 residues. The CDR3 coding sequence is TGCGCCAGCAGGGAAGTAGCGGGGAGCTACGAGCAGTACTTC. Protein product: CASREVAGSYEQYF.

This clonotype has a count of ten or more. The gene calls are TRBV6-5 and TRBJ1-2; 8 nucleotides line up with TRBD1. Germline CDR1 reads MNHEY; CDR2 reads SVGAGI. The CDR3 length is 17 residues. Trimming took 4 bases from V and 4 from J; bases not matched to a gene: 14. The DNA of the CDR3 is TGTGCCAGCAGTTCCTCGGGTCAGGGGGCAGGTAGCTATGGCTACACCTTC. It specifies CASSSSGQGAGSYGYTF.

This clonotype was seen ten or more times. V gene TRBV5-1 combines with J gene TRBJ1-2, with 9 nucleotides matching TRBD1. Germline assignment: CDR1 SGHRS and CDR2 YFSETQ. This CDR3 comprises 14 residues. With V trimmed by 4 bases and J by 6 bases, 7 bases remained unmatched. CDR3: CASSPGTGSNGYTF. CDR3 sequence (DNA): TGCGCCAGCAGCCCGGGGACAGGGTCTAATGGCTACACCTTC.